This entry features one TCR beta chain sequence. This clone was observed a single time. This clone's antigen is unknown. Per-nucleotide qualities are absent, and no much larger clonotype sits a single base away. The trial excluded patients who had a history of autoimmune disease or were on systemic immunosuppression. Peripheral blood for TCR sequencing was collected from all dose cohorts at baseline, on cycle 4 day 1, and on cycle 7 day 1. Samples were obtained from an open-label, multicenter, first-in-human phase I dose-escalation trial of ivuxolimab. Adults with locally advanced or metastatic head and neck squamous cell, hepatocellular, melanoma or renal cell carcinoma were enrolled in the trial. Before TCR sequencing, CD4+ T cells and CD8+ T cells were sorted from peripheral blood as separate populations. This record comes from a study of OX40 agonist ivuxolimab in advanced cancers. Describing the broader study: Ivuxolimab was a fully human IgG2 agonistic monoclonal antibody targeting the costimulatory receptor OX40 (CD134). Intravenous ivuxolimab was administered to patients every 2 weeks at six dose levels: 0.01, 0.1, 0.3, 1.5, 3 and 10 mg/kg. Of the approximately 53 patients in dose escalation, around 20 had hepatocellular carcinoma, about 15 had melanoma, 9 had renal cell carcinoma and 9 had head and neck cancer. The dose-escalation cohort was 82.7% male with a mean age of roughly 60 years, ranging from roughly 20 to 80. Patients were allowed to have had prior anti-PD-1, anti-PD-L1 or anti-CTLA-4 therapy, and about 40% of the dose-escalation patients had been treated with checkpoint inhibitors. Partial responses occurred in three dose-escalation patients, of whom one had hepatocellular carcinoma and two had cutaneous melanoma. The point of sequencing TCRbeta in the periphery was to test whether ivuxolimab changed TCR sequence diversity and drove clonal T-cell expansion. The paper reports the monotherapy dose-escalation portion (N of about 47 patients) of the phase I ivuxolimab trial.

Genomic DNA was extracted from sorted cells for sequencing of the TCRbeta CDR3 region. TCRbeta CDR3 regions were sequenced using the immunoSEQ Assay. TCRdb mirrors the immuneACCESS table, restricted to in-frame sequences. Some clones are absent from its copies; in checked studies, under half trace to an unresolved V gene, and the reason for the others is unknown. The sample table records 84,000 or so clones; more than 80% of these occur just once. The top ten clonotypes cover under 3.5% of the sample. The study at large found these results: Antigen specificity was not determined for the clonally expanded peripheral T cells. In partial responders in the 0.1-3.0 mg/kg groups, normalized peripheral clonal expansion was found to be among the lowest, especially among CD8+ T cells. Low levels of normalized T-cell clonal expansion were also shown by some nonresponding patients. After ivuxolimab, CD8+ T cells had more expanded clones than CD4+ T cells on average. At doses of 0.1 to 3.0 mg/kg, clonal expansion of both CD4+ and CD8+ T cells in blood was seen between baseline and week 6.

The clonotype originates from an adult with an advanced solid tumor such as melanoma, head and neck, liver or kidney cancer. This specimen was CD4+ or CD8+ T cells sorted from blood, taken in a trial of the OX40 agonist ivuxolimab.

CDR3 loop: CASSSGQGGQPQHF. Here is the DNA: TGTGCCAGCAGTTCGGGACAGGGGGGACAGCCCCAGCATTTT. The sequence joins TRBV28 to TRBJ1-5; TRBD1 lines up with 11 middle nucleotides. Via the germline V gene, CDR1 is MDHEN and CDR2 SYDVKM. From the cysteine up to the phenylalanine, the CDR3 has a length of 14 residues. Left in the record is the CDR3 DNA by itself, 42 bases read in frame from the first base. V is trimmed back by 4 bases and J by 7 bases, and the junction contains 3 bases that no gene match accounts for.